The rows below give T cell receptor beta chains drawn from one sample of a study of shared clonotypes between healthy human individuals. Some clones are missing from TCRdb's copy, which holds only in-frame ones; the method was immunoSEQ multiplex PCR. Of more than 900,000 clones in the sample, around 78% are singletons; the top ten hold more than 0.55%. The specimen sequenced was memory CD4+ T cells from PBMCs. Every receptor here comes from a man aged 18 to 29 in good health. Some clones in this sample may be carry-over from other donors' samples. Both conserved end residues are part of each CDR3. The size field is filled for only some rows; it gives once, few, many or a size class.

>TRBJ2-3|17|NA|TRBV9
CASSPSTSGSGPDTQYF
>TRBJ2-1|12|NA|TRBV6-5
CASSHRQGEQFF
>TRBJ1-5|15|NA|TRBV7-8
CASSLDRLGNQPQHF
>TRBJ1-4|14|few|TRBV9
CASSGGSPYEKLFF
>TRBJ2-2|15|NA|TRBV5-1
CASSWNSGNTGELFF
>TRBJ2-5|15|once|TRBV19
CASSNGLALQETQYF
>TRBJ1-1|15|NA|TRBV27
CASSSGQWWNTEAFF
>TRBJ2-7|14|NA|TRBV5-6
CASSLAGTVYEQYF
>TRBJ2-3|16|NA|TRBV18
CASSPPWAGGEDTQYF
>TRBJ2-5|14|few|TRBV15
CATSRDYGDETQYF
>TRBJ1-2|14|NA|TRBV5-6
CASSVWGLDYGYTF
>TRBJ1-1|13|once|TRBV5-6
CASSLAQITGAFF
>TRBJ2-7|16|few|TRBV5-4
CASSTAPGQGAGEQYF